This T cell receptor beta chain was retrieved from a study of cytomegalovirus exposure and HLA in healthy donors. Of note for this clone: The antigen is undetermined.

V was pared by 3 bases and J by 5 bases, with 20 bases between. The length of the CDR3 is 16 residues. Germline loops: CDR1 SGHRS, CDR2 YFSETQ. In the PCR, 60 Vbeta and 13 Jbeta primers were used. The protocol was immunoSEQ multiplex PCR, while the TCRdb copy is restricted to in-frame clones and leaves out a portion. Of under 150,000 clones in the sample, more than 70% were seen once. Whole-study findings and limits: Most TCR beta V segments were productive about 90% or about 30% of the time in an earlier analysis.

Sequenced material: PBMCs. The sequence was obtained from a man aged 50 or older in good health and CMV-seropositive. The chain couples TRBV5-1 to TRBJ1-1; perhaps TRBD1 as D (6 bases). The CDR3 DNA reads TGCGCCAGCAGCTCCTCCGGGGGGGCCCTACTTACTGAAGCTTTCTTT. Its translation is CASSSSGGALLTEAFF.